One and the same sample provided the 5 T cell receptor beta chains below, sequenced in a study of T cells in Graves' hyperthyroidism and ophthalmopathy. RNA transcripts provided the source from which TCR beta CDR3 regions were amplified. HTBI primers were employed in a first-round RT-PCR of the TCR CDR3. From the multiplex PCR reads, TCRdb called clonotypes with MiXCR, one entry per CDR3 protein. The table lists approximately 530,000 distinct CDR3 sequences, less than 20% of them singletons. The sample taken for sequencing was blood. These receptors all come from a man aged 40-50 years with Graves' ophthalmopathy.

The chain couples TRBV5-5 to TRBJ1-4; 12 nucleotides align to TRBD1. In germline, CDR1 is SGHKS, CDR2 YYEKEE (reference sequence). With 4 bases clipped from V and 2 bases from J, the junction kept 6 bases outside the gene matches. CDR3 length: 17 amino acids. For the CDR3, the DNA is TGTGCCAGCAGCACGGGACAGGGGGCGCTTACTAATGAAAAACTGTTTTTT. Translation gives CASSTGQGALTNEKLFF.

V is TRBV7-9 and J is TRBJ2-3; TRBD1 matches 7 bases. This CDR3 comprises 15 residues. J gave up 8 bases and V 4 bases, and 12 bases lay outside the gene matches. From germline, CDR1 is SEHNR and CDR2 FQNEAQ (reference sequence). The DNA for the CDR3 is TGTGCCAGCAGCTCCCCTAGACAGGGTTGGGCTACGCAGTATTTT. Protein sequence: CASSSPRQGWATQYF.

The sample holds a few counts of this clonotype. CDR3 protein: CASRLDRGGFNEQFF. The CDR3 coding sequence is TGTGCCAGCAGACTCGACAGGGGAGGATTCAATGAGCAGTTCTTC. This chain uses TRBV6-1 with TRBJ2-1; 8 bases are shared with TRBD1. Germline values: CDR1 MNHNS, CDR2 SASEGT. J lost 6 bases, V lost 6 bases, and 10 bases had no gene match. The CDR3 runs 15 residues.

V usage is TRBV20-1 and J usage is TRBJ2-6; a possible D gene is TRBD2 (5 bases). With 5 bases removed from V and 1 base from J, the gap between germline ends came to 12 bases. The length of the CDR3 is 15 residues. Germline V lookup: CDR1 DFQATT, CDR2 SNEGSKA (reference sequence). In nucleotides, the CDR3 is TGCAGTGCTCCCCCGGAGGAGTCTGGGGCCAACGTCCTGACTTTC. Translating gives CSAPPEESGANVLTF.

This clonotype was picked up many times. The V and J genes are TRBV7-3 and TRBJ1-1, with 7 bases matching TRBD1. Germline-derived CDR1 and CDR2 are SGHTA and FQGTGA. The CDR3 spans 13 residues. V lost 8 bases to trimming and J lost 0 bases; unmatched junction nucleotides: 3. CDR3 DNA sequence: TGTGCCAGCCAACAGGGGATGAACACTGAAGCTTTCTTT. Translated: CASQQGMNTEAFF.